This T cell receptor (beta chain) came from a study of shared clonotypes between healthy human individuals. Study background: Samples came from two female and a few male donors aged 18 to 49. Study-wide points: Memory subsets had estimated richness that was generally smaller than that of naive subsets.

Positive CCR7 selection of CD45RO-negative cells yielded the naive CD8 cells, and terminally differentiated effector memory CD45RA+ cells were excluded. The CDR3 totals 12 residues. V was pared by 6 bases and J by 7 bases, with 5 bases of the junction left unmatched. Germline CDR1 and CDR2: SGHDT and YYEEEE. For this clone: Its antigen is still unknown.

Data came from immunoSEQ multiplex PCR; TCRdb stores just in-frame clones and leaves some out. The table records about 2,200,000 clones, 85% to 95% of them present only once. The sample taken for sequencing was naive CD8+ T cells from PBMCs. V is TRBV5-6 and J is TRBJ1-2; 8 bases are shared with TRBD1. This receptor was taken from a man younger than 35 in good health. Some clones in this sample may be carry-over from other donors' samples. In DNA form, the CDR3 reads TGTGCCAGCACTGCAGGGGGCTTTGGCTACACCTTC. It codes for CASTAGGFGYTF.